This T cell receptor beta chain came from a study of shared clonotypes between healthy human individuals. Study summary: Participating donors consisted of two women and a few men aged 18 to 49.

Study findings and constraints: Donor scarcity curtailed the genetic and exposure-history diversity represented herein.

Concerning this clone itself: Its antigen is not known.

Splitting of each subset's genomic DNA was done evenly across several immunoSEQ plates. Profiling relied on immunoSEQ multiplex PCR, and the TCRdb table lists in-frame clones only, not all of them. Found here are about 680,000 clones, 55% to 85% of them singletons; the top ten hold under 2%. What was sequenced was memory CD4+ T cells sorted from blood. Subset: CD45RA-negative fraction. This clonotype originated in a woman in her twenties or thirties in good health.

The CDR3 bases are TGCAGCGTTGTTACGGGACAGGGGCGTTACGAGCAGTACTTC. The encoded protein is CSVVTGQGRYEQYF. The genes are TRBV29-1 and TRBJ2-5; TRBD1 aligns across 10 bases. The J call is uncertain, as TRBJ2-7 better fits the DNA end. Per the germline V gene, CDR1 is SQVTM and CDR2 is ANQGSEA. The CDR3 contains 14 residues.